The clone carrying this T cell receptor beta chain showed up just a few times. Its antigen is currently unknown. This sample stems from a study of T-cell memory formation after mild COVID-19. The V gene's germline CDR1 is SGHTA and CDR2 FQGNSA. The CDR3 spans 15 residues. Trimming removed 6 bases at V and 5 bases at J, with 17 bases between. TCRdb re-called the 5' RACE reads with MiXCR, one entry per CDR3 protein. Of hundreds of thousands of distinct CDR3 sequences listed, 25% to 30% are singletons. General study points: Proof of SARS-CoV-2 specificity was absent for the second-wave clones that crested on day 37. Among clones contracting day 15 to 85, CD4/CD8 was balanced, whereas later expanders leaned CD4+. CD4+ contracting clones were mainly CM and EM; CD8+ ones, EMRA.

The sequenced material came from PBMCs or a T cell subset sorted from them (not recorded which). The chain joins TRBV7-2 to TRBJ1-5; a weak D match, TRBD1 (5 bases). This TCR came from an adult woman who had mild COVID-19 (a few samples of this study predate the infection). Cell type and time point are not known. In nucleotides, the CDR3 is TGTGCCAGCAGTCTAAGGTTGGGGGTAGATCAGCCCCAGCATTTT. The encoded protein is CASSLRLGVDQPQHF.